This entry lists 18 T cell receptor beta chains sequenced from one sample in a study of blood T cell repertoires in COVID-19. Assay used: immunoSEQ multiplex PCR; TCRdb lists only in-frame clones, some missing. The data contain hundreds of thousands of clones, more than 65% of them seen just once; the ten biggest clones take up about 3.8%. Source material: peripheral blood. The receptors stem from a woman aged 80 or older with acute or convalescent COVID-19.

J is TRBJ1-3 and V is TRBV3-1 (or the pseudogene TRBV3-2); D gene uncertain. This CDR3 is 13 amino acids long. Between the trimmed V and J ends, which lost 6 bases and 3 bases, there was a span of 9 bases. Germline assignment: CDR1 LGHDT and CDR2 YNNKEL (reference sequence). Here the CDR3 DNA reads TGTGCCAGCAGGCCGGTTGGTGGAAACACCATATATTTT. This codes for CASRPVGGNTIYF.

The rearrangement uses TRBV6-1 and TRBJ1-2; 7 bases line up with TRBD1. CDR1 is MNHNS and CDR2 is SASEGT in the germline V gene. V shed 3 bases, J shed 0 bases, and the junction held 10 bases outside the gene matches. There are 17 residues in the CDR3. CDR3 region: CASSEGWTGLANYGYTF. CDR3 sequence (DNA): TGTGCCAGCAGTGAGGGTTGGACAGGTCTAGCTAACTATGGCTACACCTTC.

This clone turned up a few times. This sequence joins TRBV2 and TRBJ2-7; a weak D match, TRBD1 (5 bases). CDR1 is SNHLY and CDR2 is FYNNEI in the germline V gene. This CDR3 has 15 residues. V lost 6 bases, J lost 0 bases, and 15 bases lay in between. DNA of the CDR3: TGTGCCAGCAGGGCGGACATCAGGAGCTCCTACGAGCAGTACTTC. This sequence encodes CASRADIRSSYEQYF. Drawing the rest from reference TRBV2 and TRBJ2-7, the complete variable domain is EPEVTQTPSHQVTQMGQEVILRCVPISNHLYFYWYRQILGQKVEFLVSFYNNEISEKSEIFDDQFSVERPDGSNFTLKIRSTKLEDSAMYFCASRADIRSSYEQYFGPGTRLTVT.

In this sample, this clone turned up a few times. CDR3 nucleotides: TGTGCCTGGACGCTGGGGGGGAGCTCCTACAATGAGCAGTTCTTC. Translation gives CAWTLGGSSYNEQFF. The gene calls are TRBV30 and TRBJ2-1; 7 bases are a match to TRBD2. Germline trimming cut 4 bases from V and 0 bases from J; bases unmatched to any gene: 6. CDR1 is GTSNPN and CDR2 is SVGIG in the germline V gene (reference sequence). CDR3 length: 15 amino acids.

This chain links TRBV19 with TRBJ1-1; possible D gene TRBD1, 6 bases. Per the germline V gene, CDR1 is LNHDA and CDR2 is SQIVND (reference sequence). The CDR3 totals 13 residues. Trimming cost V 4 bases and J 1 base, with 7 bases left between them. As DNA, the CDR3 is TGTGCCAGTAGTACCAGGGGGAACACTGAAGCTTTCTTT. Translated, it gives CASSTRGNTEAFF.

The CDR3 here is CASSVVAGIQNIIQYF. CDR3 coding DNA: TGTGCCAGCAGCGTAGTTGCGGGAATCCAAAACATCATTCAGTACTTC. The J gene is TRBJ2-4, the V gene TRBV9, with TRBD2 as a possible D gene (6 bases). V was pared by 0 bases and J by 9 bases, with 19 bases between. Germline V CDR1 and CDR2: SGDLS, YYNGEE. The CDR3 sequence is 16 residues long.

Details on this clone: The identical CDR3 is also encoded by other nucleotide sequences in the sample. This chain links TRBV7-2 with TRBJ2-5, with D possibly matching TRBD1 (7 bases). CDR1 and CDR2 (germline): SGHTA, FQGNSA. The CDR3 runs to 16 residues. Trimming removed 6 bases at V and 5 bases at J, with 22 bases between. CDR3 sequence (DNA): TGTGCCAGCAGTCCGCGGGACAGCCTCGCAGGGGAGACCCAGTACTTC. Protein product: CASSPRDSLAGETQYF.

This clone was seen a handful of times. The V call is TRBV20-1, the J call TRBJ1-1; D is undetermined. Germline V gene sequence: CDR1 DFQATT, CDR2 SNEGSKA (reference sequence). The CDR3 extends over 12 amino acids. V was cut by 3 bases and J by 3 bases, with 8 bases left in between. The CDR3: CSASLGYTEAFF. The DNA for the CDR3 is TGCAGTGCTAGTTTGGGCTACACTGAAGCTTTCTTT.

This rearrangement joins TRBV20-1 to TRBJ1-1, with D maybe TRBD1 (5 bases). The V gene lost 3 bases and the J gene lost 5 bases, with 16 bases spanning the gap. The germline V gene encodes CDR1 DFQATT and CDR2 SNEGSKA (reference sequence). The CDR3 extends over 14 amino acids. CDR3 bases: TGCAGTGCTAGTCAGGGAGGATTAAGGACTGAAGCTTTCTTT. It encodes CSASQGGLRTEAFF.

The CDR3 protein is CASSLAVTNYGYTF. The CDR3 DNA reads TGTGCCAGCAGCTTGGCAGTTACGAACTATGGCTACACCTTC. The gene calls are TRBV7-2 and TRBJ1-2; D gene ambiguous. The CDR3 runs 14 residues. Germline V CDR1 and CDR2: SGHTA, FQGNSA. The V and J ends lost 3 bases and 2 bases respectively, with 10 bases between them.

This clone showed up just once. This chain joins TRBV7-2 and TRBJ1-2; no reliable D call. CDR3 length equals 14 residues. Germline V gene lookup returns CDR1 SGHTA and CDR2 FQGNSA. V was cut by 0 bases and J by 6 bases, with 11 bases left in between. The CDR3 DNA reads TGTGCCAGCAGCTTAGCCGGGGAGATGAATGGCTACACCTTC. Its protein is CASSLAGEMNGYTF.

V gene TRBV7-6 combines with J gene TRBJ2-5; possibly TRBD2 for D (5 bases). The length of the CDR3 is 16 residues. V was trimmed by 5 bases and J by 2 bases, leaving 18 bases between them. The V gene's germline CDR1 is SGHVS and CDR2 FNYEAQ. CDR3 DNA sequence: TGTGCCAGCAGCCCCCGGGGTACTACTTTTCAAGAGACCCAGTACTTC. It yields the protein CASSPRGTTFQETQYF.

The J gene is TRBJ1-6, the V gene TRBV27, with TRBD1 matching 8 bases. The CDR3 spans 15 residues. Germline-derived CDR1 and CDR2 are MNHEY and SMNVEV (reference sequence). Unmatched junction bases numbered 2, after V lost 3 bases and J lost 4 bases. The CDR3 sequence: CASSLDREYNSPLHF. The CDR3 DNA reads TGTGCCAGCAGTTTGGACAGGGAATATAATTCACCCCTCCACTTT.

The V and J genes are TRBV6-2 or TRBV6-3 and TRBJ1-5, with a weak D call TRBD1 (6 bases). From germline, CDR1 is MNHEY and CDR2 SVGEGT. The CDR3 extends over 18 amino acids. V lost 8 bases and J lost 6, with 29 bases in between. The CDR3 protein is CASCLKTPGGGVRQPQHF. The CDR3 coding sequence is TGTGCCAGCTGCCTCAAAACCCCGGGGGGCGGGGTTCGTCAGCCCCAGCATTTT.

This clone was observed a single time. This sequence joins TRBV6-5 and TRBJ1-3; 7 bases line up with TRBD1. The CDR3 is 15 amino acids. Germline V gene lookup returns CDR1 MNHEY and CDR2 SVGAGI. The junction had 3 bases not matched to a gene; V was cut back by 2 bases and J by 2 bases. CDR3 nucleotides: TGTGCCAGCAGTTACCAGGGGGTTCCTGGAAACACCATATATTTT. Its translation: CASSYQGVPGNTIYF.

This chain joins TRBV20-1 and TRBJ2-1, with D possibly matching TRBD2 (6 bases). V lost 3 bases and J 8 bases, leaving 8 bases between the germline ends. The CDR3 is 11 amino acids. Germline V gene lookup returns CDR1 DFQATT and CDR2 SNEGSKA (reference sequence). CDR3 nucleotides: TGCAGTGCTAGTGGCGGGGATGAGCAGTTCTTC. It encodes CSASGGDEQFF.

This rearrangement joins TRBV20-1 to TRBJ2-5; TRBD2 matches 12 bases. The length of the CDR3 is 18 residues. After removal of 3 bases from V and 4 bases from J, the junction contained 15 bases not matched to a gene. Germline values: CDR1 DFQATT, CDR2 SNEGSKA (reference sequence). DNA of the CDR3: TGCAGTGCTAGTTCGGCTAGCGGGGGGGCCTATGGTGGAGAGACCCAGTACTTC. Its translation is CSASSASGGAYGGETQYF.

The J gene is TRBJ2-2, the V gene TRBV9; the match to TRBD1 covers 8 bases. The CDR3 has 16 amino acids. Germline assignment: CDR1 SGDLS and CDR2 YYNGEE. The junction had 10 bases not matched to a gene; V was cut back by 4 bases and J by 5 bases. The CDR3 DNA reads TGTGCCAGCAGCCCTATCGGACAGGGAGGAACCGGGGAGCTGTTTTTT. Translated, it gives CASSPIGQGGTGELFF.